A selection of T cell receptor beta chains follows, all from one sample in a study of T cell repertoires in aging, cancer and after chemotherapy. TCRdb reprocessed the multiplex PCR reads with MiXCR, giving one entry per CDR3 protein. The sample yields over 9,500 distinct CDR3 sequences, about 30% seen once. The specimen sequenced was blood. The receptors stem from a human donor in good health. CDR3s include the opening cysteine and the closing phenylalanine or tryptophan. The D gene is left open where the match is weak. The size entry is marked missing in some rows and otherwise reads once, few, many or a size class.

CDR3 DNA	CDR3 protein	J gene	V gene	clone size	D gene
TGCGCCAGCAGGTATATAGCGGGGGGGTACGGTGAGCAGTTCTTC	CASRYIAGGYGEQFF	TRBJ2-1	TRBV5-1	.	TRBD2
TGTGCCAGCAGTTACTCAGCAGGGGGCCTGGGGGGGAATGAGCAGTTCTTC	CASSYSAGGLGGNEQFF	TRBJ2-1	TRBV6-5	few	.
TGTGCCAGCAGCTTAAGCTTTTCACGAGGGGTTTTCACTGAAGCTTTCTTT	CASSLSFSRGVFTEAFF	TRBJ1-1	TRBV27	.	.
TGTGCCAGCAGTGAAGGTAGGGACCCGAACACCGGGGAGCTGTTTTTT	CASSEGRDPNTGELFF	TRBJ2-2	TRBV6-1	few	.
TGTGCCAGTAGTATGGGCAGGGGGACTCCCGGGGAGCTGTTTTTT	CASSMGRGTPGELFF	TRBJ2-2	TRBV19	few	.
TGCAGTGCTAGAGATCTGGGCGAAAAACTGTTTTTT	CSARDLGEKLFF	TRBJ1-4	TRBV20-1	once	.
TGTGCCAGCAGCCCGGGGGGGCCTGATAATGAGCAGTTCTTC	CASSPGGPDNEQFF	TRBJ2-1	TRBV11-3	few	TRBD2
TGCAGTGCTAGAGGAACAGGGAGGTCCTGGAGGACTGAAGCTTTCTTT	CSARGTGRSWRTEAFF	TRBJ1-1	TRBV20-1	.	.
TGTGCCAGCAGCTTGGTTGCGGGCTTGTATGGCTACACCTTC	CASSLVAGLYGYTF	TRBJ1-2	TRBV5-6	.	.
TGTGCCAGCAGTTTACACGCCGGACAGGGGTGGGCTCAGCCCCAGCATTTT	CASSLHAGQGWAQPQHF	TRBJ1-5	TRBV27	.	TRBD1
TGTGCCAGCTCACCAGGTCCGGACAACTCCTACGAGCAGTACTTC	CASSPGPDNSYEQYF	TRBJ2-7	TRBV18	.	.